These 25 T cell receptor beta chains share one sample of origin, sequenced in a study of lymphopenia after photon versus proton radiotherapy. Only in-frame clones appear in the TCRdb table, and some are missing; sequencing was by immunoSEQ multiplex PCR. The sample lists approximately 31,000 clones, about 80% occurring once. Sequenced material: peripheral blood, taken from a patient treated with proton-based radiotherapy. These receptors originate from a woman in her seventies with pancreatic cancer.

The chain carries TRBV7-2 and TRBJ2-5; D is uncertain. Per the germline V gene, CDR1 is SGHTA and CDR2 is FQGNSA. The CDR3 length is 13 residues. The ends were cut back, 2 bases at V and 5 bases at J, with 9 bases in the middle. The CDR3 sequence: CASSLSIMETQYF. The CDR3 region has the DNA TGTGCCAGCAGCTTATCTATTATGGAGACCCAGTACTTC.

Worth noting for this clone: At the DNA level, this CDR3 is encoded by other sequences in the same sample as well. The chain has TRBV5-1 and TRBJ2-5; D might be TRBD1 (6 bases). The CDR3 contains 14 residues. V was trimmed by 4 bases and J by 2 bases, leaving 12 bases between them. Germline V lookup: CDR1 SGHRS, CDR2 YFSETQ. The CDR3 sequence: CASSRTGLQETQYF. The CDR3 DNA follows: TGCGCCAGCAGCCGCACAGGGTTACAAGAGACCCAGTACTTC.

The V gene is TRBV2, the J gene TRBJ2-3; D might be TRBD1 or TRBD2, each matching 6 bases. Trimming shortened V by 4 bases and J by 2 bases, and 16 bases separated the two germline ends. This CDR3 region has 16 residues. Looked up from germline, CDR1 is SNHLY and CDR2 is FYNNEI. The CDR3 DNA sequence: TGTGCCAGCAGTGTTCAGGGGAGGCCCGACACAGATACGCAGTATTTT. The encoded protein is CASSVQGRPDTDTQYF.

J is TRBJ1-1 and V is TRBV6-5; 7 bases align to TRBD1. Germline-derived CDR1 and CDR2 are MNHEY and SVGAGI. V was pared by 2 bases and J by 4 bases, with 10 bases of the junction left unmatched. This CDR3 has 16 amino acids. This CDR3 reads CASSYRSTGRGTEAFF. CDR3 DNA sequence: TGTGCCAGCAGTTACCGTTCGACAGGGAGAGGCACTGAAGCTTTCTTT.

The CDR3 is CASSIDTAGTAHSGANVLTF. The CDR3 bases are TGTGCCAGTAGTATAGACACCGCCGGGACAGCCCACTCTGGGGCCAACGTCCTGACTTTC. This chain uses TRBV19 with TRBJ2-6, with 7 bases that match TRBD1. The CDR3 sequence is 20 residues long. The ends lost 0 bases at V and 0 bases at J; junction bases unmatched: 11. Germline V lookup: CDR1 LNHDA, CDR2 SQIVND (reference sequence). The whole variable domain, filled in from reference TRBV19 and TRBJ2-6, reads DGGITQSPKYLFRKEGQNVTLSCEQNLNHDAMYWYRQDPGQGLRLIYYSQIVNDFQKGDIAEGYSVSREKKESFPLTVTSAQKNPTAFYLCASSIDTAGTAHSGANVLTFGAGSRLTVL.

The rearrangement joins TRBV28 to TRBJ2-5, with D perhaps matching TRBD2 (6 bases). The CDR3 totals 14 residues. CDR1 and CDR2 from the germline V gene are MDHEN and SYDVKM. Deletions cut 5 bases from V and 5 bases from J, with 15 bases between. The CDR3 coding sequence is TGTGCCAGCAGTGCGGGACTCCTGGGGGAGACCCAGTACTTC. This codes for CASSAGLLGETQYF.

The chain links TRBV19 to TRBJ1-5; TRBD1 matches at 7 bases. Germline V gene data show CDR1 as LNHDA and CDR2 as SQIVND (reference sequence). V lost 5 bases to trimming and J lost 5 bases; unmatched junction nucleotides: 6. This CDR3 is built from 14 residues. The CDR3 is CASSLTTGDQPQHF. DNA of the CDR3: TGTGCCAGTAGTCTCACCACAGGGGATCAGCCCCAGCATTTT.

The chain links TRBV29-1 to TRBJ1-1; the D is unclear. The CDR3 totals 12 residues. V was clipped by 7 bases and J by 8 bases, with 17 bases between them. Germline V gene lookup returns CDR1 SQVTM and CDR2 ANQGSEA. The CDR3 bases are TGCAGCGCCACCTACGGGGATGGCGAAGCTTTCTTT. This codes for CSATYGDGEAFF.

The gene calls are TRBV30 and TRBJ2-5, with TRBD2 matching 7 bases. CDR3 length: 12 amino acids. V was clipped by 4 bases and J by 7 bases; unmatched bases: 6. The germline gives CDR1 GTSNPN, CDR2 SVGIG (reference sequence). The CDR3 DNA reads TGTGCCTGGACTCAACCGGGGGGGACCCAGTACTTC. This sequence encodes CAWTQPGGTQYF.

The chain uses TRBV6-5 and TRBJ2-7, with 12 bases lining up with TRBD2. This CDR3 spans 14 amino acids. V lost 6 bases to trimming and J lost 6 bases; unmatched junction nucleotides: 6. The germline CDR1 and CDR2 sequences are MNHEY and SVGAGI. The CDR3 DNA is TGTGCCAGCAGGCAGACTAGCGGGAGTTCCGAGCAGTACTTC. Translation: CASRQTSGSSEQYF.

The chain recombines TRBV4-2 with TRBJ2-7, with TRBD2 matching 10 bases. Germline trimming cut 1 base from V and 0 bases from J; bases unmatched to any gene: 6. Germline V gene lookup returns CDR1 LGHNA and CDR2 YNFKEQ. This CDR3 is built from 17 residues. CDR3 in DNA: TGTGCCAGCAGCCAAGCCCCCGGGACTAGCGTCTCCTACGAGCAGTACTTC. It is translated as CASSQAPGTSVSYEQYF.

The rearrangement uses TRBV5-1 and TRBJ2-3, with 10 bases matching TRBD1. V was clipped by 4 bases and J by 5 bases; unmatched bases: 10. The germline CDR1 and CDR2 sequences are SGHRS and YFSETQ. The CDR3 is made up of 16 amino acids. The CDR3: CASSLMLRDRGDTQYF. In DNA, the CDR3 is TGCGCCAGCAGCCTGATGCTCCGGGACAGGGGAGATACGCAGTATTTT.

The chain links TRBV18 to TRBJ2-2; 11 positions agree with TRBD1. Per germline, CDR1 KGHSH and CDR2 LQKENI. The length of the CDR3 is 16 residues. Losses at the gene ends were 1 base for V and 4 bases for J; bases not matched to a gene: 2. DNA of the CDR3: TGTGCCAGCTCACCACGGGGGACAGGGGGCACCGGGGAGCTGTTTTTT. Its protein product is CASSPRGTGGTGELFF.

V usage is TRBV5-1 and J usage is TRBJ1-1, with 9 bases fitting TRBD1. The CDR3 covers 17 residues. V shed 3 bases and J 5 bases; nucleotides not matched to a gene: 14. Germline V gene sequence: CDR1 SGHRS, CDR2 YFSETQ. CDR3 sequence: CASSSIPQTGGGTEAFF. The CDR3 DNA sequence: TGCGCCAGCAGCTCAATACCCCAGACAGGGGGGGGTACTGAAGCTTTCTTT.

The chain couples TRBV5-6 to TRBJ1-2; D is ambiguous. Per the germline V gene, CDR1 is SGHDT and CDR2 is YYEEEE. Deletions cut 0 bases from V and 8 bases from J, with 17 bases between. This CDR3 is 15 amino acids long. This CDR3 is CASSLAARAAGGYTF. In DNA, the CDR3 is TGTGCCAGCAGCTTGGCAGCAAGGGCGGCCGGAGGCTACACCTTC.

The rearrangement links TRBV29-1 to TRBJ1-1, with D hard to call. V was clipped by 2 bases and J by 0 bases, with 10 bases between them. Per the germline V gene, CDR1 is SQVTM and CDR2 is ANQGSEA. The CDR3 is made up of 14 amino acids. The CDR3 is CSVEKVEVNTEAFF. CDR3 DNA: TGCAGCGTTGAAAAAGTAGAGGTGAACACTGAAGCTTTCTTT.

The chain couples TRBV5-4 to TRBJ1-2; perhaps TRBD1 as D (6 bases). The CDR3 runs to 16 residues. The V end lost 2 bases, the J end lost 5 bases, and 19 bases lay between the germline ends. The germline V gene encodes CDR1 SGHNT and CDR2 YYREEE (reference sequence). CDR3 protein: CASSLNRDILGYGYTF. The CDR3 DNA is TGTGCCAGCAGCTTAAATCGGGACATTCTGGGGTATGGCTACACCTTC.

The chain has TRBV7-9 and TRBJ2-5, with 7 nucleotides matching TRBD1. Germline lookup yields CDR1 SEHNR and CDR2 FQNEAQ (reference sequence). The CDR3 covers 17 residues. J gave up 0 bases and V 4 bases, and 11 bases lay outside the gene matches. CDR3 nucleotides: TGTGCCAGCAGCTCCCCCTCCCAACAGGGGCACCAAGAGACCCAGTACTTC. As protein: CASSSPSQQGHQETQYF.

For the CDR3, the DNA is TGTGCCAGCAGCTTAGCGCCTTTCAGCGGGAGAACATACAATGAGCAGTTCTTC. Translated, it gives CASSLAPFSGRTYNEQFF. This rearrangement joins TRBV7-8 to TRBJ2-1; 8 bases fit TRBD2. Germline V lookup: CDR1 SGHVS, CDR2 FQNEAQ. The CDR3 consists of 18 residues. V shed 0 bases and J 4 bases; nucleotides not matched to a gene: 11. Based on the CDR3 plus reference TRBV7-8 and TRBJ2-1, the full variable domain is GAGVSQSPRYKVAKRGQDVALRCDPISGHVSLFWYQQALGQGPEFLTYFQNEAQLDKSGLPSDRFFAERPEGSVSTLKIQRTQQEDSAVYLCASSLAPFSGRTYNEQFFGPGTRLTVL.

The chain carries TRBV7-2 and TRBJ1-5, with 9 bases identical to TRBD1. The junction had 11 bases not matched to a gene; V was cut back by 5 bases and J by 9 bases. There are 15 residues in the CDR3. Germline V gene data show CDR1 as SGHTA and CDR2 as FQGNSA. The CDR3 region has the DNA TGTGCCAGCAGCAAAGGACAGGGGCCGGAAAGGCCCCAGCATTTT. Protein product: CASSKGQGPERPQHF.

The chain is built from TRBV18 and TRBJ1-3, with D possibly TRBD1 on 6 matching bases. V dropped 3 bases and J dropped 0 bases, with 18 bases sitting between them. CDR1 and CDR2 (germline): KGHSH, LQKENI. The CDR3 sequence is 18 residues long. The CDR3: CASSPTKQGPSSGNTIYF. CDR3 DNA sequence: TGTGCCAGCTCACCTACGAAACAGGGCCCGAGCTCTGGAAACACCATATATTTT.

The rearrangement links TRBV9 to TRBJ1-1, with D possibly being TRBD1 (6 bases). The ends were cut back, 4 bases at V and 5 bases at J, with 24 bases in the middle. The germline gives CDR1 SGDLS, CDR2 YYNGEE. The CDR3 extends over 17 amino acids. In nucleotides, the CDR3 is TGTGCCAGCAGCACAAGCGTAGGACTCTCCCAGGGGACTGAAGCTTTCTTT. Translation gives CASSTSVGLSQGTEAFF.

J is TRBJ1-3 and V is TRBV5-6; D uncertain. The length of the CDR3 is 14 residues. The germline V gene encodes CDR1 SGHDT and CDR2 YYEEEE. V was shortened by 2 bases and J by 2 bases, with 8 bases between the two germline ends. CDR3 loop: CASSLQQTGNTIYF. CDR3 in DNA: TGTGCCAGCAGCTTACAACAAACTGGAAACACCATATATTTT. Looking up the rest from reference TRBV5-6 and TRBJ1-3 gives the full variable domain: DAGVTQSPTHLIKTRGQQVTLRCSPKSGHDTVSWYQQALGQGPQFIFQYYEEEERQRGNFPDRFSGHQFPNYSSELNVNALLLGDSALYLCASSLQQTGNTIYFGEGSWLTVV.

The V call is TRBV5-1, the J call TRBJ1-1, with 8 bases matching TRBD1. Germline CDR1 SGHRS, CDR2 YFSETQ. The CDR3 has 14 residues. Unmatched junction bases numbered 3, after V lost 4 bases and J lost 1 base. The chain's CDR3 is CASSGGTGNTEAFF. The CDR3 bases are TGCGCCAGCAGCGGCGGGACAGGGAACACTGAAGCTTTCTTT.

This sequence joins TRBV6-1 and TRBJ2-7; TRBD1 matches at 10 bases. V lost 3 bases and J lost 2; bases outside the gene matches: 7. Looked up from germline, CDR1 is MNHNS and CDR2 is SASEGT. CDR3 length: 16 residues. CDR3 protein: CASSELPGTGAYEQYF. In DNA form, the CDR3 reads TGTGCCAGCAGTGAGCTCCCCGGGACAGGGGCCTACGAGCAGTACTTC.